This T cell receptor (beta chain) was sequenced during a study of tumor-infiltrating lymphocytes in primary liver carcinoma. The CDR3 is 17 residues long. Germline V gene data show CDR1 as MNHNY and CDR2 as SVGAGI (reference sequence). Only a few counts were recorded for this clonotype. Mismatch with germline at one junction end may stem from a read error. Making TCR beta cDNA involved approximately 530 ng total RNA and a constant-region primer. Researchers made the TCR beta libraries by running three nested multiplex PCR rounds with slightly modified ARM-PCR. A C-beta reverse primer and TRBV1-TRBV30 forward primers served in each of the first two PCR rounds, at 9 to 10 cycles apiece. TCRdb redid the calling of the multiplex PCR reads with MiXCR, one entry per CDR3 protein. In the table there are 37,000 or so distinct CDR3 sequences, more than 60% of which are singletons. DNA and RNA were both co-extracted from approximately 22-30 mg of bulk tissue that had not been sorted.

The rearrangement joins TRBV6-6 to TRBJ2-2, with 12 bases matching TRBD1. The specimen was tumor-adjacent normal liver tissue. The clonotype comes from a middle-aged man with primary liver carcinoma and hepatitis B virus infection. CDR3 in amino acids: CASSYSGQGAGTGGLFF. CDR3 bases: TGCGCCAGCAGTTACTCGGGACAGGGGGCGGGGACCGGGGGGCTGTTTTTT.